Given below is one TCR beta chain in context. Patients at the Seattle site were enrolled during active infection and followed longitudinally. V shed 1 base and J shed 8 bases, with 11 bases lying between them. There are 13 residues in the CDR3. Germline V gives CDR1 SNHLY, CDR2 FYNNEI. This specimen belongs to a study of blood T cell repertoires in COVID-19. Study overall: Sites in the United States, Italy and Spain provided acute and convalescent COVID-19 samples. Nucleic acid was either cDNA or gDNA, and it came from T cells, B-cell-depleted T cells, or PBMCs.

Per the study methods: Researchers report that nucleated cell counts were estimated from reference gene primer amplification. Profiling relied on immunoSEQ multiplex PCR, and the TCRdb table lists in-frame clones only, not all of them. For V, J and clone size, that table is used; D and trimming come from the DNA. The sample has fewer than 650,000 clones, 85% to 90% seen once; the top ten hold roughly 8%. This clonotype was obtained from a woman between 45 and 60 years old with COVID-19, enrolled during active disease. Sequencing was done on a sample of peripheral blood. The chain is built from TRBV2 and TRBJ1-2; no clear D. The CDR3 here is CASSEGPGEGYTF. In nucleotides, the CDR3 is TGTGCCAGCAGTGAAGGGCCCGGGGAGGGCTACACCTTC.